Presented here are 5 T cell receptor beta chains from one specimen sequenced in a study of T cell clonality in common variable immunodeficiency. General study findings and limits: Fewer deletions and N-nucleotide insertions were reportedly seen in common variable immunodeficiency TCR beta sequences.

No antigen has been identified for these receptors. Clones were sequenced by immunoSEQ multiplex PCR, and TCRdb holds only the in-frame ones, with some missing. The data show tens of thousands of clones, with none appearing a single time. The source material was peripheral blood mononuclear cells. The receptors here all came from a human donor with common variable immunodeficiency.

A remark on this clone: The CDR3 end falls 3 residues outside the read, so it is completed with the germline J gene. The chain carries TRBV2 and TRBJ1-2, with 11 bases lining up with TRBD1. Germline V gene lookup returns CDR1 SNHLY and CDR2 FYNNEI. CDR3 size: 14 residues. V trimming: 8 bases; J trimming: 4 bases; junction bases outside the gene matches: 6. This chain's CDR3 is CASGGQGVFYGYTF. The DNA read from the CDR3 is TGTGCCAGCGGGGGACAGGGGGTCTTCTATGGC.

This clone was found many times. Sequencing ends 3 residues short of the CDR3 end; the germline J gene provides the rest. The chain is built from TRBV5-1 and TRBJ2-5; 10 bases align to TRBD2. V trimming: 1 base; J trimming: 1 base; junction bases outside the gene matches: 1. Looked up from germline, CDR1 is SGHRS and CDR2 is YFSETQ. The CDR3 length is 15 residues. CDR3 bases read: TGCGCCAGCAGCTTGAGCGGGGGGGCCCAAGAGACC. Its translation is CASSLSGGAQET. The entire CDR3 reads CASSLSGGAQETQYF.

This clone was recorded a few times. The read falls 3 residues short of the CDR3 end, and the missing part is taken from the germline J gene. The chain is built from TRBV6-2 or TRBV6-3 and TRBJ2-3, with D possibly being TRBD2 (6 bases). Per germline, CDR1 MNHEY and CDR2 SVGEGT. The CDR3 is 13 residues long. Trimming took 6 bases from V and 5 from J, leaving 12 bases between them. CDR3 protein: CASSDRRGDTQYF. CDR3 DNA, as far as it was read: TGTGCCAGCAGCGACCGGAGGGGAGATACG.

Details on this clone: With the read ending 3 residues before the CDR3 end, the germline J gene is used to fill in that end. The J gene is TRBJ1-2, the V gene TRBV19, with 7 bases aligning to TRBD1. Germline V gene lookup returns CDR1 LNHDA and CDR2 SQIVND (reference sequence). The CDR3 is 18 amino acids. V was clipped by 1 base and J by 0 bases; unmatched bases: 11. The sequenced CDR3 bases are TGTGCCAGTAGTATAGCTGGAACAGGGGCGACGACTAACTATGGC. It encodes CASSIAGTGATTNYG. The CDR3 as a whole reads CASSIAGTGATTNYGYTF.

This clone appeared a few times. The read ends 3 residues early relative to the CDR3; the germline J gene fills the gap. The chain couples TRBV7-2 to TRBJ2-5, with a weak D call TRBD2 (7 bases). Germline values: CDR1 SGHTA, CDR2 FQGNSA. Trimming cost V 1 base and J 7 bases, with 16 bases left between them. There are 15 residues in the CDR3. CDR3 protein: CASSLGGGGRGTQYF. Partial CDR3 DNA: TGTGCCAGCAGCTTAGGAGGCGGGGGCCGTGGGACC.